This is a list of T cell receptor beta chains from one sample in a study of blood T cell repertoires in COVID-19. The protocol was immunoSEQ multiplex PCR, while the TCRdb copy is restricted to in-frame clones and leaves out a portion. The sample has roughly 360,000 clones, about 87% seen once. The source material was PBMCs or T cells enriched from blood (not recorded which). All receptors come from a young man who had recovered from COVID-19. The CDR3 runs from the conserved cysteine through the conserved F or W. D genes are given only for firm matches. Where a row states a size, it is once, few, many or the class of an expanded clone; other rows omit it.

cdr3_nt cdr3_aa d_call clone_size j_call v_call
TGTGCCAGCAGCTTGGTGGGGAGGAACACTGAAGCTTTCTTT CASSLVGRNTEAFF . . TRBJ1-1 TRBV5-4
TGTGCCAGCAGTGAAAGGACAGTTTCCGTCTACGAGCAGTACTTC CASSERTVSVYEQYF . once TRBJ2-7 TRBV2
TGTGCCAGTAGTAACCGGGACAATCAGCCCCAGCATTTT CASSNRDNQPQHF . . TRBJ1-5 TRBV19
TGTGCCAGCAGCCCTATCGGGACAGGGGTCCATCAGCCCCAGCATTTT CASSPIGTGVHQPQHF TRBD1 . TRBJ1-5 TRBV7-9
TGTGCCTGGAGTGTACTTAGGACTAGCGGGCACAATGAGCAGTTCTTC CAWSVLRTSGHNEQFF TRBD2 few TRBJ2-1 TRBV30
TGTGCCAGTAGTGTCCCGGGAGCCCGCACTGAAGCTTTCTTT CASSVPGARTEAFF . . TRBJ1-1 TRBV19
TGTGCCAGCAGCCCCAGTGGGACTAGCTTTGGCGAGCAGTACTTC CASSPSGTSFGEQYF TRBD2 . TRBJ2-7 TRBV5-6
TGTGCCAGCAGCTTAGCTAGCGGGGGCCACACCGGGGAGCTGTTTTTT CASSLASGGHTGELFF TRBD2 . TRBJ2-2 TRBV7-9
TGTGCCTGGAGTGAGAGCGGGATCAACACCGGGGAGCTGTTTTTT CAWSESGINTGELFF TRBD2 . TRBJ2-2 TRBV30
TGTGCCAGCAGTTGGGGGGTTCCGGACAATGAGCAGTTCTTC CASSWGVPDNEQFF . . TRBJ2-1 TRBV6-5
TGTGCCAGCATCTCAAGGACAGGGGGGACAGATACGCAGTATTTT CASISRTGGTDTQYF TRBD1 . TRBJ2-3 TRBV5-5
TGTGCCAGCAGCCCGGGACAGGGGGTTTCGTCTGGAAACACCATATATTTT CASSPGQGVSSGNTIYF TRBD1 . TRBJ1-3 TRBV4-2
TGTGCCACAGGGACTAGCGGGGGCACAGATACGCAGTATTTT CATGTSGGTDTQYF TRBD2 . TRBJ2-3 TRBV28
TGTGCCAGCCATGGCGGCGGCGATCAGCCCCAGCATTTT CASHGGGDQPQHF . . TRBJ1-5 TRBV18
TGCGCCAGCAGCTTGTGGGGCCCGACCTACGAGCAGTACTTC CASSLWGPTYEQYF . . TRBJ2-7 TRBV5-1
TGTGCCAGCAGACGCTACGGGGGTACTTATAGCAATCAGCCCCAGCATTTT CASRRYGGTYSNQPQHF . . TRBJ1-5 TRBV5-6
TGCAGTGCTAGCCCGCACTACTACACCTTC CSASPHYYTF . . TRBJ1-2 TRBV20-1
TGTGCCAGCAGTCGCTATAACTATGGCTACACCTTC CASSRYNYGYTF . . TRBJ1-2 TRBV12-3/TRBV12-4
TGCGCCACCACCGGACTAGCGGGGGATGAGCAGTTCTTC CATTGLAGDEQFF TRBD2 . TRBJ2-1 TRBV5-1
TGTGCCAGCAGCGTAGTAACGGGGGGGTCAGATACGCAGTATTTT CASSVVTGGSDTQYF TRBD2 . TRBJ2-3 TRBV9
TGTGCCAGCAGCAAAGTAGAAGCGGGGGCCTACAATGAGCAGTTCTTC CASSKVEAGAYNEQFF . . TRBJ2-1 TRBV21-1
TGCGCCAGCAGCCAAGAGAGGTACACTGAAGCTTTCTTT CASSQERYTEAFF . . TRBJ1-1 TRBV4-3
TGTGCCAGCAGTGGGTTCCAGGGGTCTAGCAATCAGCCCCAGCATTTT CASSGFQGSSNQPQHF . . TRBJ1-5 TRBV2
TGCGCCAGCAGCCCCCCAGGGGGAGGAAACACCATATATTTT CASSPPGGGNTIYF TRBD1 . TRBJ1-3 TRBV5-1
TGTGCCAGCAGTGACTCCGGGACAAGAAAAGGCTACACCTTC CASSDSGTRKGYTF . . TRBJ1-2 TRBV6-5
TGCGCCAGCAGCTTGAATTGGGGGGATCCTGGCGGGGAGCTGTTTTTT CASSLNWGDPGGELFF . . TRBJ2-2 TRBV5-1
TGCGCCAGCAGCCCCGGACAGGGTGGATCACCCCTCCACTTT CASSPGQGGSPLHF TRBD1 few TRBJ1-6 TRBV5-1
TGTGCCAGCAGTCCCGGGACAGGGGGCCCTGAAGCTTTCTTT CASSPGTGGPEAFF TRBD1 . TRBJ1-1 TRBV2
TGTGCCATCAGTGAGAGAAACCGGTACGAGCAGTACTTC CAISERNRYEQYF . once TRBJ2-7 TRBV10-3
TGTGCCCTGAATTGGGGGGGGACCTACGAGCAGTACTTC CALNWGGTYEQYF TRBD2 . TRBJ2-7 TRBV30
TGTGCCAGCAGCCAAGGAGGCTTTGGGCAGGGGGATTCACCCCTCCACTTT CASSQGGFGQGDSPLHF TRBD1 . TRBJ1-6 TRBV4-2
TGTGCCAGTAGTATCGCAGGCTTTGGCAAAAACATTCAGTACTTC CASSIAGFGKNIQYF . . TRBJ2-4 TRBV19
TGTGCCAGCAGCCCCCGCGGGGATAACACCGGGGAGCTGTTTTTT CASSPRGDNTGELFF . . TRBJ2-2 TRBV11-2
TGTGCCAGCAGTCGGACAGGGAACACTGAAGCTTTCTTT CASSRTGNTEAFF TRBD1 . TRBJ1-1 TRBV2
TGCGCCAGCAGCTTGGGGGCAGAGAACACTGAAGCTTTCTTT CASSLGAENTEAFF . . TRBJ1-1 TRBV5-1
TGTGCCAGCAGTTTAGGGGGTACCTACAATGAGCAGTTCTTC CASSLGGTYNEQFF . . TRBJ2-1 TRBV6-5
TGTGCCAGCAGCTTGTCCTCAGTCAACACTGAAGCTTTCTTT CASSLSSVNTEAFF . . TRBJ1-1 TRBV7-9
TGTGCCAGCAGTCAAGCAGGGACTGGGGCCAACGTCCTGACTTTC CASSQAGTGANVLTF . . TRBJ2-6 TRBV6-2/TRBV6-3
TGTGCCAGCAGTAGTGGGACAATGAGCGCTCAGCCCCAGCATTTT CASSSGTMSAQPQHF . few TRBJ1-5 TRBV27
TGTGCCAGCAGTGAGACAGGAACCTATGGCTACACCTTC CASSETGTYGYTF . . TRBJ1-2 TRBV2
TGTGCCAGTAGTATAGAGGCATGGCAGCCCCAGCATTTT CASSIEAWQPQHF . . TRBJ1-5 TRBV19
TGTGCCAGCTTACAGACGGCGTCTGGAAACACCATATATTTT CASLQTASGNTIYF . . TRBJ1-3 TRBV10-3
TGTGCCAGCAGTTCACAGGTAGCCGGGGAGCTGTTTTTT CASSSQVAGELFF . . TRBJ2-2 TRBV27